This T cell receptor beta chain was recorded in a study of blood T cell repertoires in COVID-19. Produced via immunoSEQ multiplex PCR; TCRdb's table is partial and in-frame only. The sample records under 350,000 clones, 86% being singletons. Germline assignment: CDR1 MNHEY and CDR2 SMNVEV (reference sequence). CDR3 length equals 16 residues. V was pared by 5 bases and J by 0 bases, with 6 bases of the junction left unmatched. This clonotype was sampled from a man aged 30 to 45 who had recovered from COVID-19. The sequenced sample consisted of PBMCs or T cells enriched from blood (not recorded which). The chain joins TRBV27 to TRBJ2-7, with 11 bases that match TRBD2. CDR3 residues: CASSPRLAGISYEQYF. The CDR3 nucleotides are TGTGCCAGCAGTCCCCGACTAGCGGGGATCTCCTACGAGCAGTACTTC.